The TCR beta chain described here comes from a study of a mutant IDH1 vaccine in newly diagnosed glioma. Study-level background: Before enrollment, patients got radiotherapy alone, temozolomide alone, or mostly the combination. Study results and limitations: Changes in the top peripheral T cell clonotypes seemingly had no bearing on pseudoprogression.

Turning to this clone: Its matching antigen is unknown.

Time point here: week 11, during vaccination. A 20-mer mutant IDH1 peptide at 300 ug was injected subcutaneously with topical imiquimod. Repertoires were generated with immunoSEQ multiplex PCR, while TCRdb's copy carries only in-frame clones and drops some. The table shows some 33,000 clones, with roughly three quarters occurring only once. This CDR3 comprises 14 residues. Trimming pared 8 bases from V and 0 bases from J, leaving 14 bases between. The germline V gene has CDR1 SNHLY and CDR2 FYNNEI. V is TRBV2 and J is TRBJ2-7; no definite D call. Source: PBMCs, taken from a glioma patient whose treatment included an IDH1 peptide vaccine. The TCR comes from a man under 40 with glioma. The CDR3 loop is CASAAGPLSYEQYF. The DNA for the CDR3 is TGTGCCAGCGCGGCCGGTCCTCTCTCCTACGAGCAGTACTTC.